One and the same sample provided the 23 T cell receptor beta chains below, sequenced in a study of long-term antiretroviral therapy in people with HIV. An immunoSEQ assay, version v3.0, was performed at survey level. TCRdb keeps only in-frame clones here, not all; method: immunoSEQ multiplex PCR. Found here are around 19,000 clones, 75% to 85% of them singletons; the top ten hold 8.8%. Here the sequenced sample was unsorted PBMCs, taken 0.3 years before starting antiretroviral therapy. The receptors originated from a man in his fifties with HIV.

This clone has only a few counts. The DNA for the CDR3 is TGTGCCAGCAGTGAAGAGTCTGGTCAGCCCCAGCATTTT. Amino acids: CASSEESGQPQHF. The chain employs TRBV2 and TRBJ1-5; unclear D gene. The germline V gene encodes CDR1 SNHLY and CDR2 FYNNEI. The CDR3 runs 13 residues. V was cut by 1 base and J by 6 bases, with 7 bases left in between.

The chain is built from TRBV19 and TRBJ2-3; D is possibly TRBD1 or TRBD2 (5 bases each). Trimming left V 11 bases short and J 6 bases short, with 24 bases between. The V gene's germline CDR1 is LNHDA and CDR2 SQIVND (reference sequence). The CDR3 runs to 15 residues. In DNA form, the CDR3 reads TGTGCCTGCTCCGGGACGGACGAATCGGGGGATACGCAGTATTTT. Amino acids: CACSGTDESGDTQYF.

CDR3 loop: CASSLDLRAGELFF. CDR3 DNA: TGTGCCAGCAGCCTGGATCTCCGCGCCGGGGAGCTGTTTTTT. This chain joins TRBV7-9 and TRBJ2-2; D ambiguous. V lost 5 bases to trimming and J lost 6 bases, with 13 bases between them. Germline CDR1 reads SEHNR; CDR2 reads FQNEAQ (reference sequence). CDR3 length equals 14 residues.

V is TRBV6-1 and J is TRBJ1-5; D remains unclear. The CDR3 covers 11 residues. The germline V gene has CDR1 MNHNS and CDR2 SASEGT. With 4 bases removed from V and 7 bases from J, the gap between germline ends came to 5 bases. CDR3 nucleotide sequence: TGTGCCAGCAGTGGAGAACAGCCCCAGCATTTT. It is translated as CASSGEQPQHF.

The rearrangement links TRBV28 to TRBJ2-1; TRBD2 aligns across 13 bases. This CDR3 has 18 residues. V trimming: 7 bases; J trimming: 2 bases; junction bases outside the gene matches: 11. Germline assignment: CDR1 MDHEN and CDR2 SYDVKM. The CDR3: CASIPVTSGRYTYNEQFF. The CDR3 coding sequence is TGTGCCAGCATCCCAGTGACTAGCGGGAGGTACACCTACAATGAGCAGTTCTTC.

This clone was counted once. The chain is built from TRBV7-9 and TRBJ2-3, with 7 bases lining up with TRBD2. CDR3 length: 16 amino acids. V shed 2 bases, J shed 2 bases, and the junction held 7 bases outside the gene matches. Germline V gene data show CDR1 as SEHNR and CDR2 as FQNEAQ (reference sequence). The CDR3 DNA follows: TGTGCCAGCAGCTTACCGGCGGGAGCCCCCACAGATACGCAGTATTTT. As protein: CASSLPAGAPTDTQYF.

The gene calls are TRBV7-9 and TRBJ1-6, with 10 bases lining up with TRBD1. Germline V lookup: CDR1 SEHNR, CDR2 FQNEAQ (reference sequence). Trimming cost V 2 bases and J 8 bases; bases outside gene matches: 3. The CDR3 loop spans 15 amino acids. This CDR3 is CASSLLGTGDSPLHF. In nucleotides, the CDR3 is TGTGCCAGCAGCTTACTCGGGACAGGGGATTCACCCCTCCACTTT.

This clone was observed a single time. The CDR3 coding sequence is TGTGCCAGTAGTAGGGACGTAGTAGACATTCAGTACTTC. Protein: CASSRDVVDIQYF. The rearrangement joins TRBV19 to TRBJ2-4; the D call may be TRBD1 or TRBD2 (5 bases each). The CDR3 runs 13 residues. From germline, CDR1 is LNHDA and CDR2 SQIVND (reference sequence). Trimming pared 4 bases from V and 8 bases from J, leaving 12 bases between.

With regard to this clone: At one end, the junction sequence differs from germline, possibly due to a read error. V gene TRBV2 combines with J gene TRBJ2-3, with TRBD2 matching 8 bases. The CDR3 runs to 10 residues. Looked up from germline, CDR1 is SNHLY and CDR2 is FYNNEI. CDR3 nucleotides: TGTGCCAGCAGCGTGACTAGCGAGATTTTT. Translated: CASSVTSEIF.

V is TRBV19 and J is TRBJ1-5; D ambiguous. The CDR3 is 13 residues long. Germline-derived CDR1 and CDR2 are LNHDA and SQIVND (reference sequence). The germline V and J ends were trimmed by 3 bases and 2 bases, with 5 bases remaining between them. DNA of the CDR3: TGTGCCAGTAGTATGGCGGGCAATCAGCCCCAGCATTTT. Protein: CASSMAGNQPQHF.

This chain connects TRBV28 to TRBJ2-1; D remains ambiguous. Trimming removed 4 bases at V and 7 bases at J, with 5 bases between. CDR3 size: 11 residues. Germline V lookup: CDR1 MDHEN, CDR2 SYDVKM. The CDR3 DNA follows: TGTGCCAGCAGTTATCGGAATGAGCAGTTCTTC. Protein: CASSYRNEQFF.

V is TRBV6-5 and J is TRBJ1-1, with unresolved D. The V gene lost 0 bases and the J gene lost 0 bases, with 8 bases spanning the gap. The CDR3 is 15 amino acids. Germline V gene sequence: CDR1 MNHEY, CDR2 SVGAGI. DNA of the CDR3: TGTGCCAGCAGTTACTCGAGACGGCTGAACACTGAAGCTTTCTTT. Amino acid sequence: CASSYSRRLNTEAFF.

This chain uses TRBV18 with TRBJ1-5; D gene ambiguous. From germline, CDR1 is KGHSH and CDR2 LQKENI. Trimming took off 5 bases at V and 0 bases at J, with 5 bases between the two ends. The CDR3 runs 13 residues. The CDR3 protein is CASSGDSNQPQHF. CDR3 DNA: TGTGCCAGCTCAGGGGATAGCAATCAGCCCCAGCATTTT.

This chain joins TRBV5-4 and TRBJ1-2; maybe TRBD1 (6 bases). This CDR3 has 13 residues. CDR1 and CDR2 from the germline V gene are SGHNT and YYREEE (reference sequence). With 0 bases removed from V and 4 bases from J, the gap between germline ends came to 7 bases. CDR3 residues: CASSLDRVYGYTF. DNA of the CDR3: TGTGCCAGCAGCTTGGACAGGGTCTATGGCTACACCTTC.

This clone occurred once. The CDR3 nucleotides read TGCGCCAGCAGCCTCAGTAACAGGATGCCCCGTGAGCAGTTCTTC. This sequence encodes CASSLSNRMPREQFF. V and J are TRBV5-1 and TRBJ2-1, with D tentatively TRBD1 (5 bases). Germline CDR1 and CDR2: SGHRS and YFSETQ. The CDR3 has 15 residues. V lost 4 bases to trimming and J lost 9 bases, with 20 bases between them.

The J gene is TRBJ2-2, the V gene TRBV9, with D possibly being TRBD1 or TRBD2 (5 bases each). The germline V gene encodes CDR1 SGDLS and CDR2 YYNGEE. Deletions cut 0 bases from V and 2 bases from J, with 17 bases between. CDR3 size: 18 residues. CDR3 DNA: TGTGCCAGCAGCGTAGAGGTGGGGGTTGAGATAAACACCGGGGAGCTGTTTTTT. Its translation is CASSVEVGVEINTGELFF.

The J gene is TRBJ2-7, the V gene TRBV28; 11 nucleotides match TRBD1. From germline, CDR1 is MDHEN and CDR2 SYDVKM. The CDR3 has 16 amino acids. V trimming: 5 bases; J trimming: 0 bases; junction bases outside the gene matches: 6. CDR3 loop: CASSPAGQGASYEQYF. Written as DNA, the CDR3 is TGTGCCAGCAGTCCCGCTGGACAGGGGGCCTCCTACGAGCAGTACTTC.

This chain joins TRBV28 and TRBJ2-5, with D perhaps being TRBD1 or TRBD2 (5 bases each). Germline CDR1 MDHEN, CDR2 SYDVKM. Trimming took off 6 bases at V and 8 bases at J, with 16 bases between the two ends. This CDR3 has 13 amino acids. DNA of the CDR3: TGTGCCAGCAGATCCGGGACGCCGTACACCCAGTACTTC. This gives the protein CASRSGTPYTQYF.

V and J are TRBV28 and TRBJ2-5, with a tentative D call TRBD1 (6 bases). Trimming pared 2 bases from V and 2 bases from J, leaving 18 bases between. The CDR3 spans 17 residues. The germline V gene has CDR1 MDHEN and CDR2 SYDVKM. CDR3 nucleotides: TGTGCCAGCAGTTTAGGCGGCCGGGAAAGGGGGCAAGAGACCCAGTACTTC. Protein product: CASSLGGRERGQETQYF.

The chain has TRBV5-1 and TRBJ2-5; TRBD1 or TRBD2 may be the D gene (5 bases each). The germline gives CDR1 SGHRS, CDR2 YFSETQ. The CDR3 covers 15 residues. V was shortened by 4 bases and J by 3 bases, with 16 bases between the two germline ends. The CDR3, as DNA: TGCGCCAGCAGCCATCCTGGGACCGGGGAAGAGACCCAGTACTTC. As protein: CASSHPGTGEETQYF.

The genes are TRBV7-2 and TRBJ1-6; perhaps TRBD1 as D (5 bases). The CDR3 contains 15 residues. The germline V and J ends were trimmed by 7 bases and 6 bases, with 16 bases remaining between them. The V gene's germline CDR1 is SGHTA and CDR2 FQGNSA. The CDR3 loop is CASTPIGGFNSPLHF. The CDR3, as DNA: TGTGCCAGCACCCCTATCGGGGGGTTTAATTCACCCCTCCACTTT.

This clone turned up a few times. This chain links TRBV11-3 with TRBJ2-1, with 14 nucleotides matching TRBD2. Per the germline V gene, CDR1 is SGHNT and CDR2 is YENEEA. There are 15 residues in the CDR3. V trimming: 5 bases; J trimming: 3 bases; junction bases outside the gene matches: 0. The CDR3 protein is CASSGLAGGYNEQFF. DNA for the CDR3: TGTGCCAGCAGCGGACTAGCGGGAGGCTACAATGAGCAGTTCTTC.

V is TRBV5-1 and J is TRBJ1-5; 10 nucleotides line up with TRBD1. CDR1 and CDR2 (germline): SGHRS, YFSETQ. The V and J ends lost 4 bases and 0 bases, in that order; junction bases with no gene match: 7. The CDR3 is made up of 17 amino acids. CDR3 protein: CASSPGQGVYSNQPQHF. CDR3 sequence (DNA): TGCGCCAGCAGCCCCGGACAGGGGGTATATAGCAATCAGCCCCAGCATTTT.